This T cell receptor beta chain was identified in a study of blood T cells in healthy people across ages. For the second PCR, which ran for 7 to 11 cycles, a sample-barcoded 5' primer and a J-beta primer mix were used. TCRdb redid the calling of the 5' RACE reads with MiXCR, one entry per CDR3 protein. The sample holds about 1 million distinct CDR3 sequences, more than 40% seen once. The CDR3 consists of 17 residues. Losses at the gene ends were 3 bases for V and 10 bases for J; bases not matched to a gene: 13. Germline CDR1 reads SGHVS; CDR2 reads FNYEAQ. Approximately 10 milliliters was the volume of peripheral blood drawn from each donor.

This receptor was taken from an older woman in good health. Sequenced: blood. The gene calls are TRBV7-6 and TRBJ2-7; 15 bases map to TRBD2. The DNA for the CDR3 is TGTGCCAGCAGCTTTGCGTCCGGGACTAGCGGGAGGAGGATCCAGTACTTC. It codes for CASSFASGTSGRRIQYF. The whole variable domain, remainder taken from reference TRBV7-6 and TRBJ2-7, is GAGVSQSPRYKVTKRGQDVALRCDPISGHVSLYWYRQALGQGPEFLTYFNYEAQQDKSGLPNDRFSAERPEGSISTLTIQRTEQRDSAMYRCASSFASGTSGRRIQYFGPGTRLTVT.